This entry lists 21 T cell receptor beta chains sequenced from one sample in a study of shared clonotypes between healthy human individuals. Positive CCR7 selection of CD45RO-negative cells yielded the naive CD8 cells, and terminally differentiated effector memory CD45RA+ cells were excluded. Profiling relied on immunoSEQ multiplex PCR, and the TCRdb table lists in-frame clones only, not all of them. Of about 2,100,000 clones in the sample, about 92% were seen once. The specimen sequenced was naive CD8+ T cells from PBMCs. The receptor set was obtained from a man between 18 and 35 years old in good health. Some clones in this sample may be carry-over from other donors' samples.

V is TRBV4-1 and J is TRBJ2-7; D uncertain. The CDR3 has 13 residues. V lost 5 bases, J lost 6 bases, and 14 bases lay in between. Germline loops: CDR1 MGHRA, CDR2 YSYEKL. CDR3 in amino acids: CASSSVTGSEQYF. The CDR3 DNA is TGCGCCAGCAGCTCTGTAACTGGGTCCGAGCAGTACTTC.

This clone showed up just once. The chain recombines TRBV19 with TRBJ1-5; D unclear. V lost 1 base and J lost 3, with 7 bases in between. There are 14 residues in the CDR3. Germline values: CDR1 LNHDA, CDR2 SQIVND (reference sequence). Here the CDR3 reads CASSIADYNQPQHF. Written as DNA, the CDR3 is TGTGCCAGTAGTATAGCGGATTACAATCAGCCCCAGCATTTT. Full variable domain (remainder filled in from reference TRBV19 and TRBJ1-5): DGGITQSPKYLFRKEGQNVTLSCEQNLNHDAMYWYRQDPGQGLRLIYYSQIVNDFQKGDIAEGYSVSREKKESFPLTVTSAQKNPTAFYLCASSIADYNQPQHFGDGTRLSIL.

This clone appeared once. This rearrangement joins TRBV27 to TRBJ2-2, with 8 bases fitting TRBD1. The CDR3 contains 17 residues. The germline V gene encodes CDR1 MNHEY and CDR2 SMNVEV (reference sequence). The V gene end was trimmed by 7 bases and the J gene end by 5 bases; junction bases not matched to a gene: 15. For the CDR3, the DNA is TGTGCCAGCACCCGCCCAACCACAGGGGGTCGGACCGGGGAGCTGTTTTTT. Encoded protein: CASTRPTTGGRTGELFF.

This clone was counted once. The rearrangement joins TRBV27 to TRBJ2-7, with 9 bases lining up with TRBD1. J lost 5 bases, V lost 5 bases, and 7 bases had no gene match. CDR1 and CDR2 (germline): MNHEY, SMNVEV (reference sequence). The CDR3 is 14 amino acids. In nucleotides, the CDR3 is TGTGCCAGCAGTCCCCTCGGACAGGGGAACGAGCAGTACTTC. Translating it yields CASSPLGQGNEQYF.

The chain is built from TRBV19 and TRBJ1-2, with D possibly matching TRBD1 (6 bases). V was clipped by 3 bases and J by 4 bases, with 12 bases between them. CDR3 size: 14 residues. Germline CDR1 LNHDA, CDR2 SQIVND (reference sequence). This chain's CDR3 is CASSIGWGAYGYTF. The DNA for the CDR3 is TGTGCCAGTAGTATCGGGTGGGGGGCCTATGGCTACACCTTC.

This clone was observed a handful of times. V usage is TRBV30 and J usage is TRBJ2-2; 7 nucleotides agree with TRBD1. CDR3 size: 14 residues. Germline V CDR1 and CDR2: GTSNPN, SVGIG (reference sequence). V was pared by 2 bases and J by 5 bases, with 5 bases of the junction left unmatched. The CDR3 loop is CAWSRDSRTGELFF. In DNA form, the CDR3 reads TGTGCCTGGAGTCGGGACAGCCGGACCGGGGAGCTGTTTTTT.

The V gene is TRBV9, the J gene TRBJ2-1, with D uncertain. V lost 2 bases to trimming and J lost 6 bases, with 6 bases between them. From germline, CDR1 is SGDLS and CDR2 YYNGEE. This CDR3 region has 12 residues. CDR3 DNA sequence: TGTGCCAGCAGCGTGTCTCTCAATGAGCAGTTCTTC. Translated, it gives CASSVSLNEQFF.

This clone was detected only once. V usage is TRBV19 and J usage is TRBJ2-7, with D perhaps matching TRBD1 (6 bases). The CDR3 is made up of 16 amino acids. Germline V CDR1 and CDR2: LNHDA, SQIVND (reference sequence). The V gene lost 0 bases and the J gene lost 3 bases, with 15 bases spanning the gap. In nucleotides, the CDR3 is TGTGCCAGTAGTATAGACCTTGAGGACAGCTACTACGAGCAGTACTTC. Its protein product is CASSIDLEDSYYEQYF.

As for this clone: The sample contains more than one DNA sequence encoding this CDR3. V gene TRBV4-1 combines with J gene TRBJ1-1; no definite D call. Germline CDR1 reads MGHRA; CDR2 reads YSYEKL. The CDR3 is 13 residues long. Trimming cost V 1 base and J 0 bases, with 3 bases left between them. CDR3 loop: CASSQVVNTEAFF. In DNA form, the CDR3 reads TGCGCCAGCAGCCAAGTCGTGAACACTGAAGCTTTCTTT.

This clone occurred once. V usage is TRBV7-9 and J usage is TRBJ2-1, with TRBD2 as a possible D gene (6 bases). Germline-derived CDR1 and CDR2 are SEHNR and FQNEAQ (reference sequence). V lost 6 bases and J 2 bases, leaving 14 bases between the germline ends. This CDR3 region has 15 residues. This CDR3 reads CASSISGDTYNEQFF. CDR3 in DNA: TGTGCCAGCAGTATTAGCGGAGACACCTACAATGAGCAGTTCTTC.

This chain links TRBV19 with TRBJ2-7; 7 bases are a match to TRBD1. The V segment lost 4 bases and the J segment 2 bases; nucleotides outside the gene matches: 5. The germline gives CDR1 LNHDA, CDR2 SQIVND (reference sequence). The CDR3 sequence is 14 residues long. DNA for the CDR3: TGTGCCAGTAGTAAAACAGGGGCACCCTACGAGCAGTACTTC. Translation gives CASSKTGAPYEQYF.

V usage is TRBV4-1 and J usage is TRBJ2-3; 13 positions agree with TRBD2. Germline assignment: CDR1 MGHRA and CDR2 YSYEKL. After removal of 5 bases from V and 1 base from J, the junction contained 6 bases not matched to a gene. The CDR3 is 17 residues long. As DNA, the CDR3 is TGCGCCAGCAGCAAGTTCGGGACTAGCGGGGGCACAGATACGCAGTATTTT. This sequence encodes CASSKFGTSGGTDTQYF.

The chain links TRBV5-8 to TRBJ2-7, with TRBD1 matching over 9 bases. Per germline, CDR1 SGHTS and CDR2 YDEGEE. The CDR3 has 14 amino acids. V shed 7 bases, J shed 4 bases, and the junction held 9 bases outside the gene matches. CDR3 sequence: CASHPTGGFYEQYF. In nucleotides, the CDR3 is TGTGCCAGCCATCCCACAGGGGGCTTTTACGAGCAGTACTTC.

This sequence joins TRBV6-5 and TRBJ2-4; D is undetermined. Germline loops: CDR1 MNHEY, CDR2 SVGAGI. The CDR3 loop spans 13 amino acids. The V end lost 0 bases, the J end lost 6 bases, and 6 bases lay between the germline ends. This CDR3 reads CASSYSASNIQYF. DNA of the CDR3: TGTGCCAGCAGTTACTCGGCCTCAAACATTCAGTACTTC.

The chain has TRBV4-1 and TRBJ2-7; D is undetermined. Trimming removed 0 bases at V and 4 bases at J, with 13 bases between. Germline-derived CDR1 and CDR2 are MGHRA and YSYEKL. The CDR3 totals 15 residues. CDR3 loop: CASSQDWAGTYEQYF. CDR3 bases: TGCGCCAGCAGCCAAGATTGGGCAGGTACTTACGAGCAGTACTTC.

This rearrangement joins TRBV5-5 to TRBJ2-7, with 14 bases lining up with TRBD2. The junction had 6 bases not matched to a gene; V was cut back by 6 bases and J by 4 bases. The CDR3 has 15 residues. The germline CDR1 and CDR2 sequences are SGHKS and YYEKEE (reference sequence). CDR3 in DNA: TGTGCCAGCACCCCCGGGACTAGCGGGAGATACGAGCAGTACTTC. Its protein product is CASTPGTSGRYEQYF.

The V call is TRBV27, the J call TRBJ2-2; D gene unclear. V lost 6 bases and J lost 2, with 4 bases in between. From germline, CDR1 is MNHEY and CDR2 SMNVEV (reference sequence). This CDR3 spans 12 amino acids. CDR3: CASRNNTGELFF. Here the CDR3 DNA reads TGTGCCAGCAGGAATAACACCGGGGAGCTGTTTTTT.

The chain is built from TRBV9 and TRBJ1-3; D unresolved. The CDR3 consists of 16 residues. V was pared by 3 bases and J by 0 bases, with 13 bases between. CDR1 is SGDLS and CDR2 is YYNGEE in the germline V gene. The CDR3 loop reads CASSGSTRSSGNTIYF. As DNA, the CDR3 is TGTGCCAGCAGCGGGTCTACCAGGAGCTCTGGAAACACCATATATTTT.

The rearrangement uses TRBV7-2 and TRBJ1-3; 10 positions agree with TRBD1. V lost 8 bases and J lost 0; bases outside the gene matches: 13. This CDR3 comprises 18 residues. Germline values: CDR1 SGHTA, CDR2 FQGNSA. The CDR3 DNA sequence: TGTGCCAGCGGCCACCCGGGACAGGGGACGACCTCTGGAAACACCATATATTTT. Translation: CASGHPGQGTTSGNTIYF.

V and J are TRBV12-5 and TRBJ2-3; D is unclear. V was trimmed by 7 bases and J by 0 bases, leaving 14 bases between them. CDR3 length equals 15 residues. Germline CDR1 is LGHNT and CDR2 is FRNRAP. CDR3 sequence (DNA): TGTGCTAGTGAGGGTGGAGACACTAGCACAGATACGCAGTATTTT. Encoded protein: CASEGGDTSTDTQYF.

The chain uses TRBV5-8 and TRBJ2-1; D might be TRBD1 (6 bases). CDR1 and CDR2 from the germline V gene are SGHTS and YDEGEE. V gave up 5 bases and J gave up 1 base, with 13 bases separating them. This CDR3 region has 15 residues. CDR3 bases: TGTGCCAGCAGACACAGGGCTAATTCCTACAATGAGCAGTTCTTC. The encoded protein is CASRHRANSYNEQFF.